This T cell receptor beta chain emerged from a study of T cells in localized non-small cell lung cancer. The study's findings and limits: Appearance in adjacent lung was seen for a median approximately 60 of the top 100 tumor clones.

A remark on this clone: As yet, its antigen is unknown.

The CDR3 is 15 residues long. The V gene end was trimmed by 2 bases and the J gene end by 0 bases; junction bases not matched to a gene: 2. From germline, CDR1 is KGHSH and CDR2 LQKENI. Generated by immunoSEQ multiplex PCR, the TCRdb table keeps only in-frame clones and is missing some. Of about 19,000 clones detected, approximately 80% appear once; the ten largest clones hold about 4%. The clonotype originates from a man aged 40-75 years with stage I lung adenocarcinoma. The sequencing used peripheral blood, collected before any cancer treatment. The chain uses TRBV18 and TRBJ2-7; 9 bases line up with TRBD1. CDR3 sequence reads: CASSPGTGSSYEQYF. The CDR3, as DNA: TGTGCCAGCTCACCAGGGACAGGGAGCTCCTACGAGCAGTACTTC.